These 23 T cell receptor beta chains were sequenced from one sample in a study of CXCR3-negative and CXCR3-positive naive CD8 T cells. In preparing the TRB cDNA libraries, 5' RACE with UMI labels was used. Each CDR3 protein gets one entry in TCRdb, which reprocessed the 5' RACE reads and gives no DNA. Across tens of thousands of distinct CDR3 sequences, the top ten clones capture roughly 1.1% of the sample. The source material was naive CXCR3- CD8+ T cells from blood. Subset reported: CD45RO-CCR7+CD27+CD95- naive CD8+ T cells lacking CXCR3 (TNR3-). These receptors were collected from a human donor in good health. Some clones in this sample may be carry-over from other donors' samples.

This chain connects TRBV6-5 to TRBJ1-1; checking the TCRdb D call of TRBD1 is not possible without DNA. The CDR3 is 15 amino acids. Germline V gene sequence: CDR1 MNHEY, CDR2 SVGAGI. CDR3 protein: CASSYVIGGHTEAFF.

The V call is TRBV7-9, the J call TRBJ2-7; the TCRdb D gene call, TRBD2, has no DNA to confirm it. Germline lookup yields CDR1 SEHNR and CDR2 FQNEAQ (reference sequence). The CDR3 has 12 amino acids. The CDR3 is CAWTSGGSEQYF.

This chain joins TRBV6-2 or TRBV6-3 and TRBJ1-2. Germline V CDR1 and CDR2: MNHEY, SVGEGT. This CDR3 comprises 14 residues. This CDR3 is CASSYSGPTYGYTF.

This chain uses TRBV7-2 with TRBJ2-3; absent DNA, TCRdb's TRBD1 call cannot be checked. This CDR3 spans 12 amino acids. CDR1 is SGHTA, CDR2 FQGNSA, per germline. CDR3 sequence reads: CASSDQGDTQYF.

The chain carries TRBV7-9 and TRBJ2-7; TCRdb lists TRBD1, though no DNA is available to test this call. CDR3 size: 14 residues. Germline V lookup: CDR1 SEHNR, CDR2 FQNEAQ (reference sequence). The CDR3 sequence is CASSLNFPPYEQYF.

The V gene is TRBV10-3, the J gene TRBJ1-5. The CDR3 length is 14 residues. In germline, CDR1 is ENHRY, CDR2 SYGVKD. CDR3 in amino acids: CAIRENTGNQPQHF.

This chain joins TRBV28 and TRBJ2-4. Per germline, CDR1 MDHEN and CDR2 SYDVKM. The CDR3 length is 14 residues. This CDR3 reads CASSLLQAGDIQYF.

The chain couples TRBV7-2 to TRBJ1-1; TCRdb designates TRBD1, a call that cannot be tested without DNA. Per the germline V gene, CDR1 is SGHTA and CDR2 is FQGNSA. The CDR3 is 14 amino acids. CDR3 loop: CASSAWGGDTEAFF.

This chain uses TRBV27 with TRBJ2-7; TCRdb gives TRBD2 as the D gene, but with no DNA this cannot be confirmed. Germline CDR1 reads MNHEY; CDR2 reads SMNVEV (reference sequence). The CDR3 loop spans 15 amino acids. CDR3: CASRPGLAVSYEQYF.

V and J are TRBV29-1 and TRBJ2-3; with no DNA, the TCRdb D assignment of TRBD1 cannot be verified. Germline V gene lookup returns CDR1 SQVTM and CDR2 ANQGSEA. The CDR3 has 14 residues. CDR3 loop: CSVNRLGHTDTQYF.

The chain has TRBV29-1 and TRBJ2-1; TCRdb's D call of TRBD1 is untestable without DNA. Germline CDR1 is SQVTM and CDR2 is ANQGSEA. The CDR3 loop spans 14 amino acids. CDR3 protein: CSGRDRGNYNEQFF.

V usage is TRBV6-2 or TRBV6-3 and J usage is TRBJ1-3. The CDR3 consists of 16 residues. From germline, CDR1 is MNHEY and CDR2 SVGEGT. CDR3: CASSSPTRSSGNTIYF.

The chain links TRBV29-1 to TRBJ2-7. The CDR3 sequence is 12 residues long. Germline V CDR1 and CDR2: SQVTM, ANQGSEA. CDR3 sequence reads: CSQASSSGEQYF.

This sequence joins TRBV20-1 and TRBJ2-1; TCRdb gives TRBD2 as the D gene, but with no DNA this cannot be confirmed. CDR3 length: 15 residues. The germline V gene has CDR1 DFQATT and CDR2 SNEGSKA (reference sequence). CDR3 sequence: CSARDLSGRADEQFF.

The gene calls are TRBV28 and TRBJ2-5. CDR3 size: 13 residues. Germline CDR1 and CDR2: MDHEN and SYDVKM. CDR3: CASSVTVAETQYF.

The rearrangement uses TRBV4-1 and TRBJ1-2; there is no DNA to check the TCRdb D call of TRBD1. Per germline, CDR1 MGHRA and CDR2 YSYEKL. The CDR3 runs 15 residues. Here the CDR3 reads CASSQEIVLGHGYTF.

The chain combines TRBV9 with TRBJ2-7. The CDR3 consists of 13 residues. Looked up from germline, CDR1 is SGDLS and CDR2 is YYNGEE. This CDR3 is CASSGGSHYVQYF.

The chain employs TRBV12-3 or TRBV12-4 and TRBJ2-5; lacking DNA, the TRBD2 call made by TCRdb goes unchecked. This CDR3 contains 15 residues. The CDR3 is CASSTILAREETQYF.

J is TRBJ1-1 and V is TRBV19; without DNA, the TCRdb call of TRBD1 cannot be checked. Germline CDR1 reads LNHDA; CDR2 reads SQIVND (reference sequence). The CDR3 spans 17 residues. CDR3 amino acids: CASSTPGQGLRDTEAFF.

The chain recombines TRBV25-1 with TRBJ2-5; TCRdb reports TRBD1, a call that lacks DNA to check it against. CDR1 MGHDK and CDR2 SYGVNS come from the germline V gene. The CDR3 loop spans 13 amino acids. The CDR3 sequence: CASSGDSAQTQYF.

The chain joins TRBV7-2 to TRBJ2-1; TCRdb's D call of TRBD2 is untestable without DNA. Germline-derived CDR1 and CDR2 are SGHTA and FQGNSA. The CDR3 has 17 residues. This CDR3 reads CASSPAARLSSYNEQFF. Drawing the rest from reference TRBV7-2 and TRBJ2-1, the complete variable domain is GAGVSQSPSNKVTEKGKDVELRCDPISGHTALYWYRQSLGQGLEFLIYFQGNSAPDKSGLPSDRFSAERTGGSVSTLTIQRTQQEDSAVYLCASSPAARLSSYNEQFFGPGTRLTVL.

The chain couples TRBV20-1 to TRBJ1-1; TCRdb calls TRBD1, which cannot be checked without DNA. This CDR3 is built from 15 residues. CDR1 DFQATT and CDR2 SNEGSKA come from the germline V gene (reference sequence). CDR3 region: CSASPRPDGNTEAFF.

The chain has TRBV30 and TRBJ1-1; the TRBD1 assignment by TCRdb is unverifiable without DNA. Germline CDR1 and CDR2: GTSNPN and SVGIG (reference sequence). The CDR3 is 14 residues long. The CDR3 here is CAWSDGQGGTEAFF.